Shown below are 32 T cell receptor beta chains from a single sample sequenced in a study of human CD8 memory T cell subsets. Scientists made TCR beta libraries using UMI-labeled 5' RACE. TCRdb reprocessed the 5' RACE reads and reports one entry per CDR3 protein, with no DNA. This listing includes roughly 5,000 distinct CDR3 sequences. The study classified TPEX cells as CCR7+ PD-1+ TIGIT+ early memory CD8+ T cells bearing exhausted-like traits. Source material: CD8+ T cells from PBMCs. The receptors originated from a human donor in good health.

This clonotype is deemed medium-sized (0.01 to 0.1%) by its frequency. The chain links TRBV20-1 to TRBJ1-2; TCRdb's D call of TRBD1 is untestable without DNA. Germline V gene data show CDR1 as DFQATT and CDR2 as SNEGSKA (reference sequence). The length of the CDR3 is 13 residues. This chain's CDR3 is CSASYGGANGYTF.

The chain employs TRBV9 and TRBJ2-2; TCRdb gives TRBD1 as the D gene, but with no DNA this cannot be confirmed. This CDR3 comprises 13 residues. Germline CDR1 and CDR2: SGDLS and YYNGEE. CDR3 protein: CASGTGHTGELFF.

This chain joins TRBV20-1 and TRBJ1-2; checking the TCRdb D call of TRBD1 is not possible without DNA. Germline V gene lookup returns CDR1 DFQATT and CDR2 SNEGSKA (reference sequence). This CDR3 is built from 14 residues. CDR3 residues: CSAQGGQGDYGYTF.

The chain is built from TRBV27 and TRBJ2-1; TCRdb outputs TRBD2, but without DNA this stays unchecked. Germline-derived CDR1 and CDR2 are MNHEY and SMNVEV (reference sequence). The CDR3 has 15 amino acids. The CDR3: CASSIVPGLAEEQFF.

The V and J genes are TRBV29-1 and TRBJ2-1; absent DNA, TCRdb's TRBD1 call cannot be checked. The CDR3 consists of 16 residues. Germline V gene data show CDR1 as SQVTM and CDR2 as ANQGSEA. The chain's CDR3 is CSVGGSVGSSYNEQFF.

By frequency, this clonotype registers large. This sequence joins TRBV28 and TRBJ2-7; the D gene TCRdb calls, TRBD2, cannot be checked with no DNA. The germline CDR1 and CDR2 sequences are MDHEN and SYDVKM. This CDR3 has 13 residues. The CDR3 sequence is CASSLPSSYEQYF.

CDR3 sequence: CASSLETGTGLYEQYF. V gene TRBV7-9 combines with J gene TRBJ2-7; with no DNA, the TCRdb D assignment of TRBD1 cannot be verified. The CDR3 totals 16 residues. Germline V gene data show CDR1 as SEHNR and CDR2 as FQNEAQ (reference sequence). Drawing the rest from reference TRBV7-9 and TRBJ2-7, the complete variable domain is DTGVSQNPRHKITKRGQNVTFRCDPISEHNRLYWYRQTLGQGPEFLTYFQNEAQLEKSRLLSDRFSAERPKGSFSTLEIQRTEQGDSAMYLCASSLETGTGLYEQYFGPGTRLTVT.

The chain uses TRBV14 and TRBJ2-2; checking the TCRdb D call of TRBD2 is not possible without DNA. The germline CDR1 and CDR2 sequences are SGHDN and FVKESK. The CDR3 spans 16 residues. This CDR3 is CASSQDGRELTGELFF.

The rearrangement uses TRBV15 and TRBJ1-4. The CDR3 totals 17 residues. The germline V gene encodes CDR1 LNHNV and CDR2 YYDKDF (reference sequence). The CDR3 loop reads CATSRDRSVAAGEKLFF.

V is TRBV6-2 or TRBV6-3 and J is TRBJ2-1; the D gene TCRdb calls, TRBD2, cannot be checked with no DNA. The CDR3 has 17 residues. Germline V lookup: CDR1 MNHEY, CDR2 SVGEGT. CDR3 in amino acids: CASSYSLLGGLYNEQFF.

This chain uses TRBV27 with TRBJ1-4. The CDR3 has 14 amino acids. Germline V gene data show CDR1 as MNHEY and CDR2 as SMNVEV (reference sequence). CDR3 protein: CASSLSYSLEKLFF.

The chain is built from TRBV19 and TRBJ1-1. Germline V lookup: CDR1 LNHDA, CDR2 SQIVND (reference sequence). This CDR3 comprises 12 residues. This chain's CDR3 is CASKKWNTEAFF.

By frequency, this clonotype is medium-sized. V and J are TRBV28 and TRBJ1-1. Germline V gene sequence: CDR1 MDHEN, CDR2 SYDVKM. There are 15 residues in the CDR3. The CDR3 loop is CASSSLRRATAEAFF.

The V gene is TRBV19, the J gene TRBJ2-2; with no DNA, the TCRdb D assignment of TRBD1 cannot be verified. The V gene's germline CDR1 is LNHDA and CDR2 SQIVND (reference sequence). This CDR3 is 15 amino acids long. The CDR3 here is CASSPWGAYTGELFF. Complete variable domain (other parts from reference TRBV19 and TRBJ2-2): DGGITQSPKYLFRKEGQNVTLSCEQNLNHDAMYWYRQDPGQGLRLIYYSQIVNDFQKGDIAEGYSVSREKKESFPLTVTSAQKNPTAFYLCASSPWGAYTGELFFGEGSRLTVL.

The rearrangement links TRBV7-9 to TRBJ1-2; the TCRdb call, TRBD1, lacks DNA for checking. The CDR3 runs to 15 residues. Germline CDR1 reads SEHNR; CDR2 reads FQNEAQ (reference sequence). CDR3 loop: CASSWGTGIGYGYTF.

This chain uses TRBV5-1 with TRBJ1-2. Germline-derived CDR1 and CDR2 are SGHRS and YFSETQ. CDR3 size: 11 residues. This chain's CDR3 is CASSGDYGYTF.

Its frequency marks this clonotype as medium-sized. The CDR3 region is CASSRASNSPLHF. The rearrangement joins TRBV12-3 or TRBV12-4 to TRBJ1-6. The CDR3 runs 13 residues.

J is TRBJ2-5 and V is TRBV5-6; TCRdb lists TRBD2, though no DNA is available to test this call. The CDR3 is made up of 19 amino acids. Germline loops: CDR1 SGHDT, CDR2 YYEEEE. CDR3 sequence: CASSLSRHSGLAGRETQYF.

The chain links TRBV7-9 to TRBJ1-4; TCRdb's D gene call, TRBD1, goes unchecked for lack of DNA. CDR1 and CDR2 from the germline V gene are SEHNR and FQNEAQ (reference sequence). This CDR3 spans 13 amino acids. The CDR3 here is CASSPGGDEKLFF.

V and J are TRBV7-2 and TRBJ2-7; TCRdb reports TRBD2, a call that lacks DNA to check it against. Germline-derived CDR1 and CDR2 are SGHTA and FQGNSA. This CDR3 is built from 16 residues. The CDR3: CASSLEPTSGAREQYF.

According to its frequency, this clonotype is large. V is TRBV12-3 or TRBV12-4 and J is TRBJ2-5; TCRdb names TRBD1, which stays unverified in the absence of DNA. The CDR3 has 15 residues. CDR3 amino acids: CASSSRGEPSETQYF.

The chain couples TRBV4-1 to TRBJ2-7; there is no DNA to check the TCRdb D call of TRBD2. Looked up from germline, CDR1 is MGHRA and CDR2 is YSYEKL. The CDR3 is 15 amino acids. The CDR3 protein is CASSQGNRGTYEQYF.

The V and J genes are TRBV7-9 and TRBJ1-2. CDR3 length: 15 residues. Per the germline V gene, CDR1 is SEHNR and CDR2 is FQNEAQ (reference sequence). Here the CDR3 reads CASSSPLLTNYGYTF.

This rearrangement joins TRBV3-1 to TRBJ2-3. The CDR3 has 15 residues. Germline V CDR1 and CDR2: LGHDT, YNNKEL (reference sequence). CDR3 sequence reads: CASSPGNLGTDTQYF.

The chain employs TRBV6-6 and TRBJ2-7. CDR1 is MNHNY and CDR2 is SVGAGI in the germline V gene (reference sequence). The CDR3 has 12 amino acids. CDR3 residues: CASSSNGWEQYF.

This chain joins TRBV29-1 and TRBJ2-3; TCRdb names TRBD2, which stays unverified in the absence of DNA. Per germline, CDR1 SQVTM and CDR2 ANQGSEA. The CDR3 totals 14 residues. CDR3 protein: CSVEVAGVADTQYF.

Measured by frequency, this clonotype is medium-sized. V and J are TRBV20-1 and TRBJ2-7. CDR3 size: 16 residues. The V gene's germline CDR1 is DFQATT and CDR2 SNEGSKA (reference sequence). The CDR3: CSARGALAGSPYEQYF.

This clonotype ranks as medium-sized in terms of frequency. The chain carries TRBV20-1 and TRBJ1-1. CDR1 is DFQATT, CDR2 SNEGSKA, per germline (reference sequence). The length of the CDR3 is 11 residues. The CDR3 loop is CSLRVNTEAFF.

This chain links TRBV20-1 with TRBJ1-4. The CDR3 extends over 18 amino acids. Germline CDR1 reads DFQATT; CDR2 reads SNEGSKA (reference sequence). This chain's CDR3 is CSARDSRGERRANEKLFF.

Considering frequency, this clonotype is medium-sized. V is TRBV28 and J is TRBJ2-2; TCRdb selects TRBD1, and the lack of DNA leaves this call unchecked. The CDR3 contains 15 residues. The germline V gene encodes CDR1 MDHEN and CDR2 SYDVKM. The CDR3: CASSRTALNTGELFF. The variable domain in full, with the rest retrieved from reference TRBV28 and TRBJ2-2, is DVKVTQSSRYLVKRTGEKVFLECVQDMDHENMFWYRQDPGLGLRLIYFSYDVKMKEKGDIPEGYSVSREKKERFSLILESASTNQTSMYLCASSRTALNTGELFFGEGSRLTVL.

The chain couples TRBV19 to TRBJ2-4; the TRBD2 assignment by TCRdb is unverifiable without DNA. The CDR3 length is 16 residues. Per the germline V gene, CDR1 is LNHDA and CDR2 is SQIVND (reference sequence). The CDR3: CASSPPSGAAKNIQYF.

By frequency, this clonotype registers medium-sized (0.01 to 0.1%). The chain employs TRBV10-1 and TRBJ2-5. Germline lookup yields CDR1 WNHNN and CDR2 SYGVQD (reference sequence). This CDR3 region has 13 residues. The CDR3 loop is CASSEVVGETQYF.